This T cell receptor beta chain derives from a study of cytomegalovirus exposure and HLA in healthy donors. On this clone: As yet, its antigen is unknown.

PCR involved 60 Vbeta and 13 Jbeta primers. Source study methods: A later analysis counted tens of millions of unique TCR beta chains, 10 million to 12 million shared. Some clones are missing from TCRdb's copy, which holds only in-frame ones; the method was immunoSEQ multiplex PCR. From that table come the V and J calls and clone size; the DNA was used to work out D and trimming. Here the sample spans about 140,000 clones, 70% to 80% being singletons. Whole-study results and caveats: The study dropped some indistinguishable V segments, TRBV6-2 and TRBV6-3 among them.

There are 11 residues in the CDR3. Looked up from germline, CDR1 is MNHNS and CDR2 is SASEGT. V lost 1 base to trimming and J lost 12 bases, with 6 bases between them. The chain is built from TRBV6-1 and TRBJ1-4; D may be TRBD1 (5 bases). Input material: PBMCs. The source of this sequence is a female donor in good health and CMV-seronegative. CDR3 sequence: CASSEGGELFF. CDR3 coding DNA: TGTGCCAGCAGTGAAGGGGGGGAACTGTTTTTT.